The rows below give T cell receptor beta chains drawn from one sample of a study of Ad26.COV2.S vaccination and SARS-CoV-2 variants. Method: immunoSEQ multiplex PCR; TCRdb's copy keeps in-frame clones and lacks some. Of hundreds of thousands of clones in the sample, roughly 90% were seen once. The sequences come from peripheral blood, collected in a trial of Ad26.COV2.S vaccine versus placebo. These receptor sequences come from a person aged 18 to 59 who received the Ad26.COV2.S COVID-19 vaccine or a placebo. Both conserved end residues are part of each CDR3. The D gene is left open where the match is weak. The listing skips clone size in some rows; elsewhere it reads once, few, many or a size class.

v_call: TRBV24-1
j_call: TRBJ2-7
d_call: .
clone_size: few
cdr3_nt: TGTGCCTGGCAGTCAGGGGAGAGTCAATACGAGCAGTACTTC
cdr3_aa: CAWQSGESQYEQYF

v_call: TRBV5-5
j_call: TRBJ2-5
d_call: TRBD1
clone_size: .
cdr3_nt: TGTGCCAGCAGCCCGGAGGACAGGGAAGAGACCCAGTACTTC
cdr3_aa: CASSPEDREETQYF

v_call: TRBV30
j_call: TRBJ1-1
d_call: .
clone_size: .
cdr3_nt: TGTGCCTGGAGTGTCGGTCCGAAGAACACTGAAGCTTTCTTT
cdr3_aa: CAWSVGPKNTEAFF

v_call: TRBV7-9
j_call: TRBJ2-5
d_call: .
clone_size: .
cdr3_nt: TGTGCCAGCAGCTTAGCCTGGGGCAGCCAAGAGACCCAGTACTTC
cdr3_aa: CASSLAWGSQETQYF

v_call: TRBV6-5
j_call: TRBJ1-4
d_call: .
clone_size: .
cdr3_nt: TGTGCCAGCAGTTACGCTGGACAGCTCCCTAATGAAAAACTGTTTTTT
cdr3_aa: CASSYAGQLPNEKLFF

v_call: TRBV7-8
j_call: TRBJ2-7
d_call: .
clone_size: .
cdr3_nt: TGTGCCAGCAGCTTAATCTCGATTTACGAGCAGTACTTC
cdr3_aa: CASSLISIYEQYF

v_call: TRBV5-1
j_call: TRBJ2-5
d_call: TRBD2
clone_size: .
cdr3_nt: TGCGCCAGCAGCTTGAACGCCGGGACTAGCGGCCAAGAGACCCAGTACTTC
cdr3_aa: CASSLNAGTSGQETQYF

v_call: TRBV10-3
j_call: TRBJ2-2
d_call: .
clone_size: .
cdr3_nt: TGTGCCATCAGTGAGACGGGGCCAGGGACAACAAACACCGGGGAGCTGTTTTTT
cdr3_aa: CAISETGPGTTNTGELFF

v_call: TRBV25-1
j_call: TRBJ1-1
d_call: .
clone_size: .
cdr3_nt: TGTGCCAGCACGGGGGGGCCTACTGAAGCTTTCTTT
cdr3_aa: CASTGGPTEAFF

v_call: TRBV24-1
j_call: TRBJ2-1
d_call: .
clone_size: .
cdr3_nt: TGTGCCACCAGTGAGGCAGGTCTATTGAGCTCCTACAATGAGCAGTTCTTC
cdr3_aa: CATSEAGLLSSYNEQFF

v_call: TRBV27
j_call: TRBJ2-3
d_call: TRBD1
clone_size: .
cdr3_nt: TGTGCCAGCAGTTTAAGGGACAGACGCACAGATACGCAGTATTTT
cdr3_aa: CASSLRDRRTDTQYF

v_call: TRBV5-1
j_call: TRBJ2-3
d_call: TRBD2
clone_size: .
cdr3_nt: TGCGCCAGCAGCTTGCGCGGGCGCGGGAGCGGGACTGATACGCAGTATTTT
cdr3_aa: CASSLRGRGSGTDTQYF

v_call: TRBV4-2
j_call: TRBJ2-7
d_call: .
clone_size: .
cdr3_nt: TGTGCCAGCAGCCGCGGTGGGCAGGAGACCTACGAGCAGTACTTC
cdr3_aa: CASSRGGQETYEQYF